The clone carrying this T cell receptor (beta chain) has a count of ten or more. Antigen specificity is unknown. These data belong to a study of blood T cells in healthy people across ages. A second about 7 to 12 cycle PCR used barcoded and J-beta primers. TCRdb ran MiXCR on the 5' RACE reads and lists one entry per CDR3 protein. The sample includes more than 700,000 distinct CDR3 sequences, roughly 46% of them seen just once. V lost 5 bases and J lost 0, with 14 bases in between. The germline gives CDR1 SGHTA, CDR2 FQGNSA. The CDR3 spans 15 residues. Study-wide findings and caveats: CMV infection status of these donors was not known. It was found that TCR beta diversity correlated strongly with the percentage of naive T cells.

Sequencing used blood. J is TRBJ2-7 and V is TRBV7-2; D remains unclear. The sequence was obtained from a man older than 75 in good health. DNA of the CDR3: TGTGCCAGCAGCCCCTCGGCGGCGAACTCCTACGAGCAGTACTTC. Its protein product is CASSPSAANSYEQYF.